Following are 23 T cell receptor beta chains from one sample sequenced in a study of cytomegalovirus exposure and HLA in healthy donors (dated by TCRdb to about 2017). The library came from the immunoSEQ multiplex PCR assay. For the multiplex PCR, a mixture combining 60 forward primers for TCR Vbeta segments and 13 reverse primers for TCR Jbeta segments was used. Entries here come from immuneACCESS through TCRdb and include only in-frame sequences with V and J called. Some clones fail to appear in such tables; in the studies checked, an unresolved V gene covers under half of the shortfall, and the cause of the remainder is unknown. The sample table holds about 87,000 clones, of which 6% to 9% were seen once. The ten largest clones add up to 2% to 2.5% of the sample. Sequenced: PBMCs. The receptors were gathered from a man in his fifties or sixties in good health and CMV-seronegative.

In its sample, this clone was seen a few times. This chain joins TRBV28 and TRBJ1-5; weak D call: TRBD1 (6 bases). Trimming took 2 bases from V and 8 from J, leaving 13 bases between them. Germline loops: CDR1 MDHEN, CDR2 SYDVKM. The CDR3 sequence is 14 residues long. CDR3 sequence (DNA): TGTGCCAGCAGTTTAATAGGGGGGGAAAAGCCCCAGCATTTT. As protein: CASSLIGGEKPQHF. The full variable domain, with the rest looked up from reference TRBV28 and TRBJ1-5, is DVKVTQSSRYLVKRTGEKVFLECVQDMDHENMFWYRQDPGLGLRLIYFSYDVKMKEKGDIPEGYSVSREKKERFSLILESASTNQTSMYLCASSLIGGEKPQHFGDGTRLSIL.

This clone was found a few times. This chain links TRBV5-1 with TRBJ2-1; 13 nucleotides agree with TRBD2. The CDR3 sequence is 19 residues long. CDR1 is SGHRS, CDR2 YFSETQ, per germline. The J segment lost 4 bases and the V segment lost 0 bases, leaving 10 bases of the junction unmatched. Here the CDR3 reads CASSLAVLPTSGRYNEQFF. DNA of the CDR3: TGCGCCAGCAGCTTGGCCGTTTTGCCGACTAGCGGGAGGTACAATGAGCAGTTCTTC.

Details on this clone: The junction does not match germline at one end; this may be a read error. DNA of the CDR3: TGTGCCAGCAGTTGGCCTCGTTGGGGTAGGGTCGGGAGCTATGGCTACCCCTTC. This sequence encodes CASSWPRWGRVGSYGYPF. V usage is TRBV28 and J usage is TRBJ1-2, with D hard to call. Germline assignment: CDR1 MDHEN and CDR2 SYDVKM. The CDR3 totals 18 residues.

Only a few counts were recorded for this clone. The J gene is TRBJ2-1, the V gene TRBV2; 10 bases match TRBD1. CDR1 and CDR2 from the germline V gene are SNHLY and FYNNEI. V lost 7 bases to trimming and J lost 6 bases; unmatched junction nucleotides: 3. This CDR3 is 13 amino acids long. This CDR3 is CASKGQGINEQFF. The CDR3, as DNA: TGTGCCAGCAAGGGACAGGGGATCAATGAGCAGTTCTTC.

This clone appeared a few times. An end of the junction differs from the germline gene, which may be a read error. The chain has TRBV2 and TRBJ2-7, with TRBD1 matching 7 bases. CDR1 SNHLY and CDR2 FYNNEI come from the germline V gene. This CDR3 is built from 14 residues. The CDR3 spells CASSFRDSSYEQSF. CDR3 nucleotide sequence: TGTGCCAGCAGTTTCCGGGACAGCTCCTACGAGCAGTCCTTC.

This clone was picked up a small number of times. The gene calls are TRBV19 and TRBJ2-1; 11 nucleotides agree with TRBD2. V dropped 1 base and J dropped 8; count of bases not matched to a gene: 4. Per germline, CDR1 LNHDA and CDR2 SQIVND (reference sequence). This CDR3 region has 15 residues. The CDR3 DNA reads TGTGCCAGTAGTATAGGAGGGACTAGCGGTTATGAGCAGTTCTTC. Its translation: CASSIGGTSGYEQFF.

There are a few counts of this clone. The chain carries TRBV7-9 and TRBJ1-4; the D is unclear. Trimming took off 3 bases at V and 6 bases at J, with 11 bases between the two ends. Germline V gene sequence: CDR1 SEHNR, CDR2 FQNEAQ (reference sequence). The CDR3 has 14 amino acids. The CDR3 DNA sequence: TGTGCCAGCAGCTTCGCTGACACTTATGAAAAACTGTTTTTT. Residues: CASSFADTYEKLFF.

This chain connects TRBV30 to TRBJ1-6; tentative D call: TRBD1 (6 bases). Trimming left V 2 bases short and J 14 bases short, with 13 bases between. This CDR3 spans 12 amino acids. CDR1 is GTSNPN and CDR2 is SVGIG in the germline V gene (reference sequence). The DNA for the CDR3 is TGTGCCTGGAGTAGACAGGAGGTATCCCTCCACTTT. Translating gives CAWSRQEVSLHF.

V usage is TRBV18 and J usage is TRBJ2-1; TRBD2 might be the D (5 bases). Trimming took off 5 bases at V and 7 bases at J, with 12 bases between the two ends. CDR1 is KGHSH and CDR2 is LQKENI in the germline V gene. This CDR3 has 13 residues. The CDR3 spells CASSSDGVNEQFF. DNA for the CDR3: TGTGCCAGCTCATCGGACGGGGTTAATGAGCAGTTCTTC.

The chain recombines TRBV9 with TRBJ1-5; 7 bases line up with TRBD1. Germline CDR1 is SGDLS and CDR2 is YYNGEE. Trimming removed 0 bases from V and 4 bases from J; junction bases left unmatched: 1. The CDR3 totals 14 residues. DNA of the CDR3: TGTGCCAGCAGCGTAGGGGACAGTAATCAGCCCCAGCATTTT. Translated: CASSVGDSNQPQHF.

The sample holds a few counts of this clone. The chain links TRBV10-3 to TRBJ2-2; TRBD2 matches at 7 bases. This CDR3 contains 15 residues. CDR1 is ENHRY, CDR2 SYGVKD, per germline. The V segment lost 8 bases and the J segment 3 bases; nucleotides outside the gene matches: 9. The CDR3 protein is CAIRAGTGDTGELFF. The CDR3 DNA sequence: TGTGCCATCCGAGCGGGGACTGGGGACACCGGGGAGCTGTTTTTT.

This clone turned up a few times. The CDR3 nucleotides read TGTGCCAGCATCGACAGGGGTAATTCACCCCTCCACTTT. Its protein product is CASIDRGNSPLHF. The chain recombines TRBV6-1 with TRBJ1-6; 8 bases map to TRBD1. The ends lost 7 bases at V and 6 bases at J; junction bases unmatched: 2. The germline V gene encodes CDR1 MNHNS and CDR2 SASEGT. The CDR3 sequence is 13 residues long.

The chain couples TRBV5-4 to TRBJ2-2; weak D call: TRBD2 (6 bases). CDR1 is SGHNT and CDR2 is YYREEE in the germline V gene (reference sequence). V was cut by 2 bases and J by 3 bases, with 11 bases left in between. The CDR3 contains 15 residues. In DNA, the CDR3 is TGTGCCAGCAGCTTCGGACTAACCTACACCGGGGAGCTGTTTTTT. Its protein is CASSFGLTYTGELFF.

V gene TRBV5-4 combines with J gene TRBJ1-6; 7 bases map to TRBD1. After removal of 3 bases from V and 0 bases from J, the junction contained 9 bases not matched to a gene. Germline V gene data show CDR1 as SGHNT and CDR2 as YYREEE (reference sequence). The CDR3 extends over 18 amino acids. CDR3 loop: CASSSGDRVGSYNSPLHF. CDR3 DNA: TGTGCCAGCAGCTCGGGTGACAGGGTGGGCTCCTATAATTCACCCCTCCACTTT. The whole variable domain, filled in from reference TRBV5-4 and TRBJ1-6, reads ETGVTQSPTHLIKTRGQQVTLRCSSQSGHNTVSWYQQALGQGPQFIFQYYREEENGRGNFPPRFSGLQFPNYSSELNVNALELDDSALYLCASSSGDRVGSYNSPLHFGNGTRLTVT.

This chain joins TRBV6-4 and TRBJ2-1; TRBD2 aligns across 13 bases. Germline V gene data show CDR1 as MRHNA and CDR2 as SNTAGT. The CDR3 sequence is 16 residues long. The V and J ends lost 6 bases and 6 bases, in that order; junction bases with no gene match: 8. In nucleotides, the CDR3 is TGTGCCAGCAGAAAACTAGCGGGGGGGCCCTCCAATGAGCAGTTCTTC. Protein: CASRKLAGGPSNEQFF.

The genes are TRBV29-1 and TRBJ2-7; the match to TRBD1 covers 12 bases. The CDR3 contains 13 residues. The germline V gene has CDR1 SQVTM and CDR2 ANQGSEA. The DNA for the CDR3 is TGCTCCGCCGGGACAGGGGGCCTCTACGAGCAGTACTTC. Its protein product is CSAGTGGLYEQYF.

This clone ranks as medium-sized. The chain combines TRBV7-5 with TRBJ2-7; TRBD2, the table's D call, was not compared with the DNA. TRBV7-5 is an annotated pseudogene. The CDR3 contains 16 residues. CDR3 sequence reads: CARSKGRLASSYEQYF. The CDR3 coding sequence is TGTGCCAGAAGCAAGGGCCGACTAGCCAGCTCCTACGAGCAGTACTTC.

The chain has TRBV5-1 and TRBJ2-1; D possibly corresponds to TRBD2 (5 bases). The CDR3 is 17 amino acids. Germline values: CDR1 SGHRS, CDR2 YFSETQ. V lost 2 bases, J lost 6 bases, and 21 bases lay in between. The CDR3 protein is CASSFVPPGSAVNEQFF. The CDR3 DNA reads as TGCGCCAGCAGCTTCGTCCCCCCGGGATCAGCGGTCAATGAGCAGTTCTTC.

The V call is TRBV6-1, the J call TRBJ1-2, with 9 positions matching TRBD1. Germline CDR1 MNHNS, CDR2 SASEGT. This CDR3 contains 13 residues. J lost 8 bases, V lost 7 bases, and 8 bases had no gene match. In DNA, the CDR3 is TGTGCCAGCACCAGGGACAGGGTTGGGGGCTACACCTTC. This gives the protein CASTRDRVGGYTF.

This sequence joins TRBV7-6 and TRBJ2-3, with 12 nucleotides matching TRBD2. The CDR3 covers 15 residues. J was trimmed by 4 bases and V by 2 bases; bases with no gene match: 1. Germline V gene data show CDR1 as SGHVS and CDR2 as FNYEAQ. DNA of the CDR3: TGTGCCAGCAGCTTACTAGCGGGGGGGCCAGATACGCAGTATTTT. Its protein product is CASSLLAGGPDTQYF.

The rearrangement joins TRBV30 to TRBJ2-2; perhaps TRBD2 as D (5 bases). Per germline, CDR1 GTSNPN and CDR2 SVGIG (reference sequence). The CDR3 is 13 amino acids. V lost 5 bases and J 4 bases, leaving 11 bases between the germline ends. The CDR3 nucleotides are TGTGCCTGGGAGAGCGGTCTCACCGGGGAGCTGTTTTTT. This encodes CAWESGLTGELFF.

The chain has TRBV7-2 and TRBJ2-2, with D possibly matching TRBD1 (6 bases). This CDR3 has 15 residues. The ends were cut back, 0 bases at V and 5 bases at J, with 10 bases in the middle. Germline lookup yields CDR1 SGHTA and CDR2 FQGNSA. The chain's CDR3 is CASSLAPRGTGELFF. Here the CDR3 DNA reads TGTGCCAGCAGCTTAGCCCCAAGGGGGACCGGGGAGCTGTTTTTT.

The chain combines TRBV18 with TRBJ2-7, with D perhaps TRBD1 (6 bases). V lost 0 bases, J lost 1 base, and 10 bases lay in between. The CDR3 loop spans 15 amino acids. Germline V gives CDR1 KGHSH, CDR2 LQKENI. For the CDR3, the DNA is TGTGCCAGCTCACCACCGTTTGGACAGTCCTACGAGCAGTACTTC. Its protein product is CASSPPFGQSYEQYF.